This T cell receptor beta chain appears in the sequencing data of a study of T cells after yellow fever vaccination. TCRdb itself ran the 5' RACE reads through MiXCR, one entry per CDR3 protein. The table has some 300,000 distinct CDR3 sequences, roughly 8.7% seen once. V was clipped by 7 bases and J by 4 bases; unmatched bases: 13. The CDR3 is 16 residues long. The germline V gene encodes CDR1 SGHRS and CDR2 YFSETQ. In this sample, this clonotype turned up a few times. The chain has TRBV5-1 and TRBJ2-1; 8 bases are shared with TRBD2. This TCR came from a man between 18 and 35 years old who received the YFV17D yellow fever vaccine. The sample here was CD4+ T cells sorted from PBMCs, taken 5 days after the yellow fever booster vaccination. Written as DNA, the CDR3 is TGCGCCAGCGGAGAAGGTTTGGCGGGGGGTTACAATGAGCAGTTCTTC. Amino acids: CASGEGLAGGYNEQFF.